This T cell receptor (beta chain) was identified in a study of control samples from healthy donors and cancer patients (dated by TCRdb to the early 2020s). Library generation was performed with the immunoSEQ multiplex PCR assay. TCRdb stores this immuneACCESS table with in-frame sequences only. Part of the clones is absent; in the studies checked, under half of the shortfall reflects unresolved V genes, and no reason is known for the rest. In this sample the table shows around 71,000 clones, 87% of which occur a single time. 2% to 2.5% of the sample lies in the top ten. CDR1 and CDR2 (SEHNR, FQNEAQ) derive from the germline V gene (reference sequence). The CDR3 measures 14 amino acids from cysteine to phenylalanine. The only DNA kept is the CDR3, 42 bases in frame from the first base. V lost 7 bases and J lost 2 bases; the stretch between them is 14 bases long. Comment on this clone: Which antigen it targets is not known. No much larger clonotype is one base removed from it; base qualities were not supplied.

The chain links TRBV7-9 with TRBJ2-5; the D gene is not confidently resolved. This TCR derives from a woman between 45 and 60 years old with head and neck cancer. Sequenced: PBMCs. CDR3 loop: CASKRGGGQETQYF. The DNA sequence follows: TGTGCCAGCAAACGAGGTGGCGGTCAAGAGACCCAGTACTTC. The variable domain in full, with residues beyond the CDR3 obtained from the reference TRBV7-9 and TRBJ2-5 genes, is DTGVSQNPRHKITKRGQNVTFRCDPISEHNRLYWYRQTLGQGPEFLTYFQNEAQLEKSRLLSDRFSAERPKGSFSTLEIQRTEQGDSAMYLCASKRGGGQETQYFGPGTRLLVL.